This TCR beta chain was retrieved from a study of neurological immune-mediated disorders. The CDR3 sequence is 13 residues long. The V end lost 2 bases, the J end lost 3 bases, and 10 bases lay between the germline ends. The germline CDR1 and CDR2 sequences are DFQATT and SNEGSKA (reference sequence). The sample holds many counts of this clonotype. The antigen is undetermined. Points from the study as a whole: None of the CDR3 amino acid sequences of expanded clones were shared across subjects, and this suggested private repertoires in all groups. It was HTLV-1-associated myelopathy that showed the most TCR clonal expansion, while multiple sclerosis showed the least, falling below healthy controls.

In each sequencing run, over 170 million TCR-beta sequences were generated from 15-18 subjects. TCRdb reanalysed the 5' RACE reads using MiXCR and keeps one entry per CDR3 protein. The table lists over 35,000 distinct CDR3 sequences, approximately 4.2% of them singletons. Sequencing was carried out using PBMCs. The TCR was taken from a man between 25 and 39 years old with multiple sclerosis. The chain recombines TRBV20-1 with TRBJ1-1, with D unresolved. The CDR3 protein is CSARYARYTEAFF. The CDR3 bases are TGCAGTGCTAGATACGCGCGGTACACTGAAGCTTTCTTT.